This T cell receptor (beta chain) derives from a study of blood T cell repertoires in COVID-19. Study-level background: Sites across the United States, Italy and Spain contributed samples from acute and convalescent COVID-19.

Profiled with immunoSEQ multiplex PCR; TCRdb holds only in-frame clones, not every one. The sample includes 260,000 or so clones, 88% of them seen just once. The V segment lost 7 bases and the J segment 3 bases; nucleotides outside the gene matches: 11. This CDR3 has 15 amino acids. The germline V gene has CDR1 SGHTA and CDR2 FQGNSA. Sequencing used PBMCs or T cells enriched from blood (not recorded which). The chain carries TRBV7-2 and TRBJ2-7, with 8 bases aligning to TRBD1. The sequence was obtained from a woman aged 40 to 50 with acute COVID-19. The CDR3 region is CASNSRDRTYYEQYV. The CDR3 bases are TGTGCCAGCAACTCACGGGACAGGACCTACTACGAGCAGTACGTC.